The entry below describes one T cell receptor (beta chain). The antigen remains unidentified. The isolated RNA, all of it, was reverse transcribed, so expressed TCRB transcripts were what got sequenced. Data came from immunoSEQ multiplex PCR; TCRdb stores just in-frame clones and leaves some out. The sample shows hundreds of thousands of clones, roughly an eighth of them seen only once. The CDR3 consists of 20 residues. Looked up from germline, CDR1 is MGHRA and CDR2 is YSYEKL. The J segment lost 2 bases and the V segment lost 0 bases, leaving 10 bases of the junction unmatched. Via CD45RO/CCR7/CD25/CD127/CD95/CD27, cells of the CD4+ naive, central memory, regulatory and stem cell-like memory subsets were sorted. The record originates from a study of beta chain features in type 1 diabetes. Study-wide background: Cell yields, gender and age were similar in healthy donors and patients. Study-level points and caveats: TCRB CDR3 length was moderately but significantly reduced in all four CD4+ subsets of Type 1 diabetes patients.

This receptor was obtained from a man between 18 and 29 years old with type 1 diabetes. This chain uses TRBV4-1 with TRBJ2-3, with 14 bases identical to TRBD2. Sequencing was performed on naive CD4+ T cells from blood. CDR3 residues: CASSQEGTSGGHHLTDTQYF. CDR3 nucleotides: TGCGCCAGCAGCCAAGAGGGGACTAGCGGGGGACATCACCTCACAGATACGCAGTATTTT.